This TCR beta chain was sequenced for a study of shared clonotypes between healthy human individuals. Overall study findings and caveats: Approximately 5.1% was the fraction of naive CD4 clonotypes found shared across four donors. Against clonotypes common to all four donors, non-shared ones had lower generation probabilities.

Germline lookup yields CDR1 SGHRS and CDR2 YFSETQ. This CDR3 has 10 amino acids. Trimming shortened V by 4 bases and J by 6 bases, and 4 bases separated the two germline ends. Naive CD45RA+ and memory CD45RA-negative subsets were split from CD4+ cells. Replicate sorted-subset PCRs were loaded with around 0.2 ug DNA, 31,000 or so T cell genomes. Profiled with immunoSEQ multiplex PCR; TCRdb holds only in-frame clones, not every one. The profile shows about 1.1 million clones, 60% to 80% of them singletons. Worth noting for this clone: The antigen is not known. This CDR3 is also generated by other DNA sequences in the sample.

This sequence originates from a man between 18 and 35 years old in good health. Some clones in this sample may be carry-over from other donors' samples. V gene TRBV5-1 combines with J gene TRBJ2-5; D ambiguous. The sequenced sample was memory CD4+ T cells from PBMCs. Subset specified: CD45RA-negative fraction. CDR3 in amino acids: CASSGQTQYF. CDR3 nucleotide sequence: TGCGCCAGCAGCGGGCAGACCCAGTACTTC.